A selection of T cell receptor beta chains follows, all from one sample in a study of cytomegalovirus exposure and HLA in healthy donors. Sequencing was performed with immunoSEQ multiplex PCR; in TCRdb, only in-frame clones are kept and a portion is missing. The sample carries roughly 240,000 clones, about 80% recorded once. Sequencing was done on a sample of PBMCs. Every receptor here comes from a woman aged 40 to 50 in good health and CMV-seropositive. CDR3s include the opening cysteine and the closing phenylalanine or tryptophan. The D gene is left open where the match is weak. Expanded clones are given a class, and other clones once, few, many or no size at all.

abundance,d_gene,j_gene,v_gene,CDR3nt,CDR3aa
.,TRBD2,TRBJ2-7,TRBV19,TGTGCCAGTAGTATGATAGCGGGAGGTCCGGTCGAGCAGTACTTC,CASSMIAGGPVEQYF
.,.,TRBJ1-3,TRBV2,TGTGCCAGCAGTGAACAGCGGGGAGCGGGAAACACCATATACTTT,CASSEQRGAGNTIYF
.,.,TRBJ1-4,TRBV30,TGTGCCTGTACTGGGACTGTGAATGAAAAACTGTTTTTT,CACTGTVNEKLFF
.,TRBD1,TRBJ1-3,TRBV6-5,TGTGCCAGCAGTTACTCGAGGACAGGGAGGGGAAACACCATATATTTT,CASSYSRTGRGNTIYF
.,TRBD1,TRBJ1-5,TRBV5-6,TGTGCCAGCAGCCTTAACAGGGGTCTTCAGCCCCAGCATTTT,CASSLNRGLQPQHF
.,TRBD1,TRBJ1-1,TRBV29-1,TGCAGCGTCCCGGACAGGGGAGATACTGAAGCTTTCTTT,CSVPDRGDTEAFF
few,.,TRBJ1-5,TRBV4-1,TGCGCCAGCAGCCGGTCGCAGGGGTACAATCAGCCCCAGCATTTT,CASSRSQGYNQPQHF
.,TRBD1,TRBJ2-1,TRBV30,TGTGCCTGGAGCAAGGACAGGGGGGCCTACAATGAGCAGTTCTTC,CAWSKDRGAYNEQFF
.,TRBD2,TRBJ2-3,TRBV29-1,TGCAGCGGGGAGAGCGGGGTCACAGATACGCAGTATTTT,CSGESGVTDTQYF
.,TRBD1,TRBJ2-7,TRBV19,TGTGCCAGTAGTATCCGGGACAGAACCTACGAGCAGTACTTC,CASSIRDRTYEQYF
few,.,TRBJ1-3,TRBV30,TGTGCCTGGAGTGTACCCCGAACGGACACCATATATTTT,CAWSVPRTDTIYF
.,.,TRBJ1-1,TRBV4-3,TGCGCCAGCAGCCAGGCTTTTTCGACAAGCACTGAAGCTTTCTTT,CASSQAFSTSTEAFF
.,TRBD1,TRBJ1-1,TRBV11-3,TGTGCCAGCAGCTTGAGCGGACAGGGGGCGTTCACTGAAGCTTTCTTT,CASSLSGQGAFTEAFF
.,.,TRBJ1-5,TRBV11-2,TGTGCCAGCAGCTTAGAAGCCGGACTTAGCAATCAGCCCCAGCATTTT,CASSLEAGLSNQPQHF
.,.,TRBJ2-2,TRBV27,TGTGCCAGCAGGCCGTCCGGGACAACGAACACCGGGGAGCTGTTTTTT,CASRPSGTTNTGELFF
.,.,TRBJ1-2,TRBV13,TGTGCCAGCAGCTCGATAAGGGAGGGAAGTGGCTACACCTTC,CASSSIREGSGYTF
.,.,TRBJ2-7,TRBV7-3,TGTGCCAGCAGCTTAGGACAGACCAACGAGCAGTACTTC,CASSLGQTNEQYF
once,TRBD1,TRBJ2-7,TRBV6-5,TGTGCCAGCAGTAACGGACAGGGGTACGAGCAGTACTTC,CASSNGQGYEQYF
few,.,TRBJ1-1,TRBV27,TGTGCCAGCAGTTTATGGCAGGGAACAGGCCTAAACACTGAAGCTTTCTTT,CASSLWQGTGLNTEAFF
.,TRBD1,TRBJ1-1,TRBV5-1,TGCGCCAGCAGCTTGGGGGGGACAGGGAACACTGAAGCTTTCTTT,CASSLGGTGNTEAFF
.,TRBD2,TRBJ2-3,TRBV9,TGTGCCAGCAGCGTAGGGGGCGGGAGAGCAGATACGCAGTATTTT,CASSVGGGRADTQYF
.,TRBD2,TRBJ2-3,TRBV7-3,TGTGCCAGCAGCTTGGCGGGGGGGGATACGCAGTATTTT,CASSLAGGDTQYF
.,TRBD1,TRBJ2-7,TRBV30,TGTGCCTGGAGCGGGGACAGGGGCTACTACGAGCAGTACTTC,CAWSGDRGYYEQYF
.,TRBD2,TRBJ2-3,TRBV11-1,TGTGCCAGCAGCCCTGACCCGACTAGCGGTTACACAGATACGCAGTATTTT,CASSPDPTSGYTDTQYF
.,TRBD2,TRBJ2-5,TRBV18,TGTGCCAGCTCACCACCGGGACTAGCGGGGGGGAGAGAGACCCAGTACTTC,CASSPPGLAGGRETQYF
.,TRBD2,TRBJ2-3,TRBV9,TGTGCCAGCAGCGCCACCGGGACTAGTCCTACGCAGTATTTT,CASSATGTSPTQYF
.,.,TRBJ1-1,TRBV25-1,TGTGCCAGCAGGGAAACAGGGTGGGAGAACACTGAAGCTTTCTTT,CASRETGWENTEAFF
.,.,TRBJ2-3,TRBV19,TGTGCCAGTAGTAATTTCAGGGCAGATACGCAGTATTTT,CASSNFRADTQYF